This T cell receptor (beta chain) was found in a study of B cell selection in AIRE deficiency. Findings and caveats of the study: AIRE-deficient Tconv and Treg repertoires matched healthy donors in TCRBV, CDR3 length, diversity. Approximately 33% of healthy-shared Treg TCRbeta sequences appeared in patient Tconv cells. Shorter CDR3s marked shared Treg sequences, biased toward few non-templated insertions.

Germline V gene lookup returns CDR1 SGHTA and CDR2 FQGNSA. The CDR3 totals 14 residues. TCRdb's table, derived via immunoSEQ multiplex PCR, lists solely in-frame clones and lacks some. This sample yields tens of thousands of clones, of which approximately 96% are seen a single time; approximately 0.17% belongs to the top ten. The sorted conventional CD4 T cells were gated as CD4+CD127+. Healthy unrelated donors supplied the control samples. This clone was observed once. Its target is unknown. Sequence at one end of the junction differs from germline and may be a read error. Sequencing was carried out using CD4+CD127+ conventional T cells sorted from PBMCs. The chain has TRBV7-2 and TRBJ2-3; 9 bases align to TRBD2. The sequence came from a human donor in good health. The CDR3 loop is CASLAGTSKDTQYF. In DNA form, the CDR3 reads TGTGCCAGCCTCGCCGGGACTAGCAAAGATACGCAGTATTTT.